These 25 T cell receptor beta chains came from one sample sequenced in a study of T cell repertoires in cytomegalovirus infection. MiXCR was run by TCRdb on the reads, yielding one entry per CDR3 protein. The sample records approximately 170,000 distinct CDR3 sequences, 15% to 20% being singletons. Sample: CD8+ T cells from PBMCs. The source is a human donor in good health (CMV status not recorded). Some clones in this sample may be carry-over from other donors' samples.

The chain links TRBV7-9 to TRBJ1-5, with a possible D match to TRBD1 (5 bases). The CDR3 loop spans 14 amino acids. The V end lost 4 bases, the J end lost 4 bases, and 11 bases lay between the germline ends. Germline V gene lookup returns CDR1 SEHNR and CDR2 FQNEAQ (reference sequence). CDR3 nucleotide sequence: TGTGCCAGCAGCTCCGCGGGACCTAATCAGCCCCAGCATTTT. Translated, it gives CASSSAGPNQPQHF.

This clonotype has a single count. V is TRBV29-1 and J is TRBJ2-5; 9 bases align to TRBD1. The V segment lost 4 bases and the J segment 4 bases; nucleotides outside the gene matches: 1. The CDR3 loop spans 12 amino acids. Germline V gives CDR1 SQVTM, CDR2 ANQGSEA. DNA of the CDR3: TGCAGCGTTGGGGACAGGGCAGAGACCCAGTACTTC. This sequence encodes CSVGDRAETQYF.

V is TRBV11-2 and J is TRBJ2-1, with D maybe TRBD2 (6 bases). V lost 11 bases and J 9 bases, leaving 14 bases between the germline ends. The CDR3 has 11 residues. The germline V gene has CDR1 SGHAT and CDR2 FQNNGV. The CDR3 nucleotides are TGTGCCCGCAAGTGGGGACTTGAGCAGTTCTTC. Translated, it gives CARKWGLEQFF. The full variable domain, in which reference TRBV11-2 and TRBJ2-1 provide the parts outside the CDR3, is EAGVAQSPRYKIIEKRQSVAFWCNPISGHATLYWYQQILGQGPKLLIQFQNNGVVDDSQLPKDRFSAERLKGVDSTLKIQPAKLEDSAVYLCARKWGLEQFFGPGTRLTVL.

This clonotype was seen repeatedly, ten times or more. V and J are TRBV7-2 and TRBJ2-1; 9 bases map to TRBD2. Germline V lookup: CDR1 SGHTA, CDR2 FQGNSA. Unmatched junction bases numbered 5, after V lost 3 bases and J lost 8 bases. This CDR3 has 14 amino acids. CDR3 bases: TGTGCCAGCAGCTTCGGAGCGGGAGGTTATGAGCAGTTCTTC. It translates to CASSFGAGGYEQFF.

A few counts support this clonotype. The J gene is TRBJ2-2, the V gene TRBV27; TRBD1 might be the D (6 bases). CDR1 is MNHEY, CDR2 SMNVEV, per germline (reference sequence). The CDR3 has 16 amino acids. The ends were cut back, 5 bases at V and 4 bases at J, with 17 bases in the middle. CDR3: CASSPPVDRFTGELFF. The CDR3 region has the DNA TGTGCCAGCAGTCCACCGGTCGACAGGTTCACCGGGGAGCTGTTTTTT.

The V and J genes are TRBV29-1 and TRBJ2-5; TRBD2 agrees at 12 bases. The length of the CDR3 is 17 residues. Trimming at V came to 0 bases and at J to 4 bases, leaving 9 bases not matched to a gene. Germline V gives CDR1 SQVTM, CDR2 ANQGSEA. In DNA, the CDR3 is TGCAGCGTTGAAGATCCACTAGCGGGAGGAAATAGAGAGACCCAGTACTTC. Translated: CSVEDPLAGGNRETQYF.

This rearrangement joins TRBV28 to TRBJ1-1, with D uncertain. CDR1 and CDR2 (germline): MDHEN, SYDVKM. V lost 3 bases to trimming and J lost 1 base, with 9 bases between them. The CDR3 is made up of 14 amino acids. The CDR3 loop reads CASSFKAPNTEAFF. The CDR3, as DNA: TGTGCCAGCAGTTTTAAGGCCCCGAACACTGAAGCTTTCTTT.

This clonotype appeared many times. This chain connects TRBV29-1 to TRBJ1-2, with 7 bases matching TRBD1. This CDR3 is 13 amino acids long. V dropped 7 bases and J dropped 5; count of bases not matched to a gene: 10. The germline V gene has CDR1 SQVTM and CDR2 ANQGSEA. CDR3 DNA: TGCAGCGCAGCTCGGGACAGTCTATATGGCTACACCTTC. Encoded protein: CSAARDSLYGYTF.

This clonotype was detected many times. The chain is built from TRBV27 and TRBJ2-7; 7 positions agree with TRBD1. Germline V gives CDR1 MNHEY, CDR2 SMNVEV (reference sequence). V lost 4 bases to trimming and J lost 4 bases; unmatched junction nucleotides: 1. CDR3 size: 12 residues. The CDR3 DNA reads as TGTGCCAGCAGTTCGACAGGGTACGAGCAGTACTTC. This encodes CASSSTGYEQYF.

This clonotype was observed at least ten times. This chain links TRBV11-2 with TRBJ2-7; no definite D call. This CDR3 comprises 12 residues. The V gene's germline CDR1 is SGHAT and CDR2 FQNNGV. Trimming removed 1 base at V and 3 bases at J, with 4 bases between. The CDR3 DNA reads TGTGCCAGCAGCTTAGTGGACTACGAGCAGTACTTC. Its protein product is CASSLVDYEQYF.

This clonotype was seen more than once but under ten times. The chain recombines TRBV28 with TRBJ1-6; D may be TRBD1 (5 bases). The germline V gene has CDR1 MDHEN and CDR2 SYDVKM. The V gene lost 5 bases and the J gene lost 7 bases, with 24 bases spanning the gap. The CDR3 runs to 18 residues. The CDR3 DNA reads TGTGCCAGCAGTCTAAACCCCTGGGGGGGAATGGGAAATTCACCCCTCCACTTT. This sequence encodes CASSLNPWGGMGNSPLHF.

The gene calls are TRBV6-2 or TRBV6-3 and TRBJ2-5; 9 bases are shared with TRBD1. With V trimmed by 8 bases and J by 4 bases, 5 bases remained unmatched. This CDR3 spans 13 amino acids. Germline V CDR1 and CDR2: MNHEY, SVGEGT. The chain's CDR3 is CASGSDRGETQYF. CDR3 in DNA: TGTGCCAGCGGCTCGGACAGGGGAGAGACCCAGTACTTC.

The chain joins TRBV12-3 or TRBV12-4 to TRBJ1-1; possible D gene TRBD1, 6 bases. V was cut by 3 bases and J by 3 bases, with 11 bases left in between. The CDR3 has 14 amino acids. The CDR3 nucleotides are TGTGCCAGCAGTTTGCGCGCAGGGGACACTGAAGCTTTCTTT. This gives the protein CASSLRAGDTEAFF.

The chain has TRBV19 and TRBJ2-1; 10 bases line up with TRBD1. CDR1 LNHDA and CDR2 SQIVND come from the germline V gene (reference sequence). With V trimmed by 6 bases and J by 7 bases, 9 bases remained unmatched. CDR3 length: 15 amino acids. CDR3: CASSPGQGPGNEQFF. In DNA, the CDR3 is TGTGCCAGTAGCCCGGGACAGGGGCCGGGGAATGAGCAGTTCTTC.

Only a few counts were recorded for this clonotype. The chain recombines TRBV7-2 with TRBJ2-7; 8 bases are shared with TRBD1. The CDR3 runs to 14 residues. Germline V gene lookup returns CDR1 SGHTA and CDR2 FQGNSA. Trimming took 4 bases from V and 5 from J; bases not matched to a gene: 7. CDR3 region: CASSSDREIHEQYF. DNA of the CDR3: TGTGCCAGCAGCTCGGACAGGGAGATCCACGAGCAGTACTTC.

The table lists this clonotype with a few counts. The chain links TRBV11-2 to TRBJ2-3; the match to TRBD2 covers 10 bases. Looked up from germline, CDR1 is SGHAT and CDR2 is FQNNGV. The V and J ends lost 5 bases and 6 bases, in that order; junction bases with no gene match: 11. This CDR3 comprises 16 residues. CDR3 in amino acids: CASSPPSGRARDTQYF. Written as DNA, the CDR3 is TGTGCCAGCAGCCCCCCGAGCGGGAGGGCTCGTGATACGCAGTATTTT.

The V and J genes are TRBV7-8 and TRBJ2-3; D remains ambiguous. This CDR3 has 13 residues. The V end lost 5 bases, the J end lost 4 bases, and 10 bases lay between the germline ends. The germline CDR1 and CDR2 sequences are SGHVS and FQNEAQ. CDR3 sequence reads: CASSGLSPDTQYF. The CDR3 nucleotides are TGTGCCAGCAGCGGCCTCAGTCCAGATACGCAGTATTTT. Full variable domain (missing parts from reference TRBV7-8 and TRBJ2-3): GAGVSQSPRYKVAKRGQDVALRCDPISGHVSLFWYQQALGQGPEFLTYFQNEAQLDKSGLPSDRFFAERPEGSVSTLKIQRTQQEDSAVYLCASSGLSPDTQYFGPGTRLTVL.

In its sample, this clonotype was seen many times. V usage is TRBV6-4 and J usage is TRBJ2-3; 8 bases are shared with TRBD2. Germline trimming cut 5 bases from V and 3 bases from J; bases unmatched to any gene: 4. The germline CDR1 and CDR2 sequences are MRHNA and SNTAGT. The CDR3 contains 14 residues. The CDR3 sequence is CASSSGSSTDTQYF. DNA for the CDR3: TGTGCCAGCAGTAGCGGGAGTAGTACAGATACGCAGTATTTT.

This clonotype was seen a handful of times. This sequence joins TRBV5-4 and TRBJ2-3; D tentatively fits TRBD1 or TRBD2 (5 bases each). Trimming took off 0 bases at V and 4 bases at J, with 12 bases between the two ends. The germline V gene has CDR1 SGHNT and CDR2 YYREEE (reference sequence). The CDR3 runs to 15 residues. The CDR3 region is CASSLGPGDADTQYF. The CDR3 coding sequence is TGTGCCAGCAGCTTGGGGCCCGGGGACGCAGATACGCAGTATTTT.

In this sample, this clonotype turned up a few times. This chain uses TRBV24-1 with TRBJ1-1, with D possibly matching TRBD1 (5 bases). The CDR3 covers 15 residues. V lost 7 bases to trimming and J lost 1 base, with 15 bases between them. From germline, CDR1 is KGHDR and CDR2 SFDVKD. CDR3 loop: CATRAGAARNTEAFF. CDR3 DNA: TGTGCCACCAGGGCTGGGGCGGCCCGGAACACTGAAGCTTTCTTT.

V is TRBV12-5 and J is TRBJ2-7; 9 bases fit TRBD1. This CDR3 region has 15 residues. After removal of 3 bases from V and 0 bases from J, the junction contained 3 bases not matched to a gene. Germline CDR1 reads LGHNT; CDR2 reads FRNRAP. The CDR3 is CASGFGQGYSYEQYF. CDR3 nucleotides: TGTGCTAGTGGTTTCGGACAGGGGTACTCCTACGAGCAGTACTTC.

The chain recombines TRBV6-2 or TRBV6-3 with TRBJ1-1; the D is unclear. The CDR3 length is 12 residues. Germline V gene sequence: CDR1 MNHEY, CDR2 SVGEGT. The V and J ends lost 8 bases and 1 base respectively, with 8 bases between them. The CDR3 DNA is TGTGCCAGCCGAAACAGGAACACTGAAGCTTTCTTT. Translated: CASRNRNTEAFF.

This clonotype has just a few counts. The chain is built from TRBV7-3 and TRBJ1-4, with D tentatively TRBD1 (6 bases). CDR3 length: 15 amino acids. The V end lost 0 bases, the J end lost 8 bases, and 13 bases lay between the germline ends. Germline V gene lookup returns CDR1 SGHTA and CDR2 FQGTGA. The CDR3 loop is CASSLTGGAGEKLFF. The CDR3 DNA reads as TGTGCCAGCAGCTTAACCGGGGGGGCAGGAGAAAAACTGTTTTTT.

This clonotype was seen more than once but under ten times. This CDR3 is CASSLAVPRDEQYF. CDR3 bases: TGTGCCAGCAGCTTAGCGGTGCCGAGGGACGAGCAGTACTTC. J is TRBJ2-7 and V is TRBV7-9, with D possibly matching TRBD2 (5 bases). The CDR3 runs 14 residues. Per germline, CDR1 SEHNR and CDR2 FQNEAQ (reference sequence). Trimming shortened V by 0 bases and J by 5 bases, and 11 bases separated the two germline ends.

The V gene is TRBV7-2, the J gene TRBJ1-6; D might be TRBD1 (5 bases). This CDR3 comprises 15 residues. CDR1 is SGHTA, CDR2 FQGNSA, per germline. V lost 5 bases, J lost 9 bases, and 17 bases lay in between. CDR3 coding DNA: TGTGCCAGCAGCCCCTTGGGGGATGTTGGTTCACCCCTCCACTTT. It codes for CASSPLGDVGSPLHF.